This is a list of T cell receptor beta chains from one sample in a study of regulatory T cells in long-lasting Graves disease. TCRdb ran MiXCR on the multiplex PCR reads and lists one entry per CDR3 protein. This table has around 460,000 distinct CDR3 sequences, approximately 15% appearing once. The sample was also linked to a second study, of T cells in Graves' hyperthyroidism and ophthalmopathy.

Sequenced here: peripheral blood mononuclear cells (PBMCs), sampled at new diagnosis, from a patient treated with antithyroid drugs. Receptors originate from a woman between 45 and 60 years old with Graves disease. The CDR3 runs from the conserved cysteine through the conserved F or W.

V gene: TRBV7-9
CDR3 protein: CASSSGTGGYETQYF

V gene: TRBV29-1
CDR3 protein: CSVVGLAGGKSTGELFF

V gene: TRBV2
CDR3 protein: CASSAGTSGGTMRVF

V gene: TRBV6-4
CDR3 protein: CTSNNRESNQPQHF

V gene: TRBV3-1
CDR3 protein: CASSQEIDDTQYF

V gene: TRBV13
CDR3 protein: CASSWGDREGYGYTF

V gene: TRBV2
CDR3 protein: CASSETGSSYEQYF

V gene: TRBV30
CDR3 protein: CAWSPSNEQFF

V gene: TRBV7-9
CDR3 protein: CASRMTDQETQYF

V gene: TRBV7-6
CDR3 protein: CASSPRDRGSYNEQFF